These T cell receptor beta chains were read from a single sample in a study of identical twins. TCRdb independently ran MiXCR on the 5' RACE reads; one entry per CDR3 protein. The data hold under 400,000 distinct CDR3 sequences, with approximately 8.7% observed a single time. The material sequenced was naive T cells sorted from blood. Source of these receptors: a woman between 45 and 65 years old in good health. The CDR3 runs from the conserved cysteine through the conserved F or W. The order of the fields is V gene, D gene, J gene, clone size, CDR3 length, CDR3 protein, CDR3 DNA. D genes are given only for firm matches. The size field is filled for only some rows; it gives once, few, many or a size class.

>TRBV25-1|TRBD1|TRBJ1-1|-|15
CASSESGRGLAEAFF
TGTGCCAGCAGTGAATCCGGCAGGGGGCTGGCTGAAGCTTTCTTT
>TRBV28|-|TRBJ2-2|-|17
CASSFFGTGQHTGELFF
TGTGCCAGCAGTTTTTTCGGAACGGGACAACACACCGGGGAGCTGTTTTTT
>TRBV27|-|TRBJ2-1|many|16
CASSSALKSSYNEQFF
TGTGCCAGCAGTTCCGCTTTAAAGAGCTCCTACAATGAGCAGTTCTTC
>TRBV7-2|-|TRBJ2-7|-|14
CASSSGRELGEQYF
TGTGCCAGCAGCTCGGGACGGGAGTTGGGCGAGCAGTACTTC
>TRBV29-1|TRBD1|TRBJ1-4|few|10
CSAGGEKLFF
TGCAGCGCAGGGGGAGAAAAACTGTTTTTT
>TRBV4-2|TRBD1|TRBJ2-1|few|16
CASSRATDRVYNEQFF
TGTGCCAGCAGCCGAGCGACCGACAGGGTTTACAATGAGCAGTTCTTC
>TRBV20-1|TRBD1|TRBJ1-4|-|14
CSARDRQGGEKLFF
TGCAGTGCTAGAGATAGACAGGGTGGGGAAAAACTGTTTTTT
>TRBV5-5|-|TRBJ2-2|few|15
CASSLGQSLRGELFF
TGTGCCAGCAGCTTGGGACAGTCCCTACGGGGGGAGCTGTTTTTT
>TRBV15|-|TRBJ1-2|-|14
CATSSSRVNYGYTF
TGTGCCACCAGCAGTTCCAGGGTGAACTATGGCTACACCTTC
>TRBV7-2|-|TRBJ2-7|many|12
CASSPSRGEQYF
TGTGCCAGCAGCCCTAGTAGGGGCGAGCAGTACTTC